Sequencing of this TCR beta chain was carried out in a study of CD8+ T cells in alopecia areata. Study information: Treated patients swallowed 5 to 10 mg of oral tofacitinib twice daily. Among treated patients, severity was scored by affected scalp area percentage. Study findings and constraints: Scalp clonality, along with expanded CD8+ clones among the top 100, was significantly decreased by tofacitinib.

RNA was extracted and reverse transcribed into cDNA as the sequencing template. Generated by immunoSEQ multiplex PCR, the TCRdb table keeps only in-frame clones and is missing some. Among 95,000 to 110,000 clones listed, about nine tenths were seen once. Of note for this clone: Its antigen is as yet unknown.

The treatment: oral pan-JAK inhibitor, 5-10 mg twice daily. Germline CDR1 LNHDA, CDR2 SQIVND (reference sequence). This CDR3 region has 14 residues. Trimming pared 3 bases from V and 7 bases from J, leaving 15 bases between. The chain links TRBV19 to TRBJ1-2; weak D call: TRBD1 (5 bases). The receptor was isolated from a human donor with alopecia areata. Material: CD8+ T cells sorted from blood, obtained between weeks 30 and 35, from a patient treated with tofacitinib. The CDR3, as DNA: TGTGCCAGTAGTATGGGCAGGGAATTACGTGGCTACACCTTC. Amino acids: CASSMGRELRGYTF.